The clone carrying this T cell receptor beta chain was observed at least ten times. Its target is not known. This CDR3 contains 12 residues. Germline assignment: CDR1 MDHEN and CDR2 SYDVKM. The germline V and J ends were trimmed by 7 bases and 2 bases, with 6 bases remaining between them. Amplification targeted TCR beta CDR3 regions from RNA transcripts. In the first-round RT-PCR of the TCR CDR3, the HTBI primer set was used. A single record per CDR3 protein comes from TCRdb applying MiXCR to the multiplex PCR reads. The sample yields 490,000 or so distinct CDR3 sequences, around 16% seen once. Disease lasting under 3 months, a NOSPECS grade of at least 4, and a Clinical Activity Score of at least 3 were features of the ophthalmopathy patients. 8.5 to 10 ml of fresh peripheral blood supplied the PBMCs. These data are taken from a study of T cells in Graves' hyperthyroidism and ophthalmopathy. Broader study findings: A model of 13 V-J pairs discriminated ophthalmopathy from stable hyperthyroidism. Among thyroid clonotypes expanded above 0.001, most also appeared in blood.

This chain uses TRBV28 with TRBJ1-5; D remains unclear. The sample taken for sequencing was blood. This sequence originates from a woman in her twenties or thirties with Graves' ophthalmopathy. The CDR3 spells CASTRGNQPQHF. The CDR3 DNA reads as TGTGCCAGCACGAGGGGCAATCAGCCCCAGCATTTT.